This paragraph reports one TCR beta chain. Its target is unknown. Time point meaning: week 11, during vaccination. Topical imiquimod was applied with each vaccine dose, which held 300 ug of mutant IDH1 20-mer peptide. The data originate from a study of a mutant IDH1 vaccine in newly diagnosed glioma. Study-wide background: Patients were started on vaccination 4-6 weeks after radiotherapy alone, or with temozolomide cycles. Treated patients, averaging roughly 40 years, were 62.5% male and roughly 38% female.

Measured with immunoSEQ multiplex PCR; TCRdb has only the in-frame clones, and not every one. There are roughly 130,000 clones in the sample; around four fifths occur only once, and under 7% lies in the top ten. This sample comprised PBMCs, obtained from a glioma patient whose treatment included an IDH1 peptide vaccine. The clonotype comes from a man between 40 and 49 years old with glioma.

CDR3 region: CASSGAESGANVLTF. Written as DNA, the CDR3 is TGTGCCAGCAGCGGCGCAGAGTCTGGGGCCAACGTCCTGACTTTC. The chain couples TRBV9 to TRBJ2-6, with unresolved D. CDR1 is SGDLS and CDR2 is YYNGEE in the germline V gene. The CDR3 spans 15 residues. With 3 bases removed from V and 1 base from J, the gap between germline ends came to 8 bases.